This is a list of T cell receptor beta chains from one sample in a study of OX40 agonist ivuxolimab in advanced cancers. Libraries were prepared by immunoSEQ multiplex PCR; TCRdb keeps only in-frame clonotypes and omits some of them. Of around 50,000 clones in the sample, approximately 91% were seen once. The input for sequencing was CD4+ or CD8+ T cells sorted from blood, taken in a trial of the OX40 agonist ivuxolimab. These receptors came from an adult with an advanced solid tumor such as melanoma, head and neck, liver or kidney cancer. Both conserved end residues are part of each CDR3. D genes are given only for firm matches. Size is omitted from some rows. Given values are once, few, many or a class for expanded clones.

d_call: TRBD1
v_call: TRBV15
clone_size: few
j_call: TRBJ1-1
cdr3_aa: CATSSQGAAGEAFF
cdr3_nt: TGTGCCACCAGCAGTCAGGGGGCGGCAGGGGAAGCTTTCTTT

d_call: -
v_call: TRBV20-1
clone_size: -
j_call: TRBJ1-1
cdr3_aa: CSAWMFEAFF
cdr3_nt: TGCAGTGCATGGATGTTTGAAGCTTTCTTT

d_call: -
v_call: TRBV5-1
clone_size: -
j_call: TRBJ2-3
cdr3_aa: CASRVGQGTDTQYF
cdr3_nt: TGCGCCAGCAGGGTCGGGCAGGGCACAGATACGCAGTATTTT

d_call: -
v_call: TRBV5-4
clone_size: -
j_call: TRBJ2-5
cdr3_aa: CASSVPDSQETQYF
cdr3_nt: TGTGCCAGCAGCGTCCCGGACAGCCAAGAGACCCAGTACTTC

d_call: -
v_call: TRBV5-1
clone_size: few
j_call: TRBJ1-1
cdr3_aa: CASSLEDTLNTEAFF
cdr3_nt: TGCGCCAGCAGCTTGGAGGACACTTTGAACACTGAAGCTTTCTTT

d_call: TRBD1
v_call: TRBV5-5
clone_size: few
j_call: TRBJ1-2
cdr3_aa: CASSLDRGPGYTF
cdr3_nt: TGTGCCAGCAGCTTGGACAGGGGGCCTGGCTACACCTTC

d_call: -
v_call: TRBV28
clone_size: -
j_call: TRBJ1-2
cdr3_aa: CASSLTGPYGYTF
cdr3_nt: TGTGCCAGCAGTCTTACAGGGCCCTATGGCTACACCTTC

d_call: -
v_call: TRBV28
clone_size: -
j_call: TRBJ1-5
cdr3_aa: CASSLRGVTSNQPQHF
cdr3_nt: TGTGCCAGCAGTTTGAGAGGGGTTACTAGCAATCAGCCCCAGCATTTT

d_call: -
v_call: TRBV6-1
clone_size: -
j_call: TRBJ2-4
cdr3_aa: CASSDGAGADIQYF
cdr3_nt: TGTGCCAGCAGTGATGGGGCAGGGGCGGACATTCAGTACTTC

d_call: -
v_call: TRBV2
clone_size: once
j_call: TRBJ1-5
cdr3_aa: CASSINRDTRQHF
cdr3_nt: TGTGCCAGCAGTATAAACCGGGACACCCGCCAGCATTTT